The present T cell receptor beta chain was sequenced within a study of blood T cell repertoires in COVID-19. Study-wide background: Nucleic acid was either cDNA or gDNA, and it came from T cells, B-cell-depleted T cells, or PBMCs.

Generated by immunoSEQ multiplex PCR, the TCRdb table keeps only in-frame clones and is missing some. The sample has hundreds of thousands of clones; 88% are singletons. The CDR3 is made up of 15 amino acids. Germline loops: CDR1 LGHNA, CDR2 YSLEER. V dropped 1 base and J dropped 3 bases, with 13 bases sitting between them. Material: PBMCs or T cells enriched from blood (not recorded which). This receptor was obtained from a woman aged 50 to 60 who had recovered from COVID-19. V usage is TRBV4-3 and J usage is TRBJ2-7; D may be TRBD1 (6 bases). The CDR3 region has the DNA TGCGCCAGCAGCCAAGGCGACAGGATATACTACGAGCAGTACTTC. Protein: CASSQGDRIYYEQYF.